Below are 2 T cell receptor beta chains sequenced from a single sample in a study of blood T cell repertoires in COVID-19. Generated by immunoSEQ multiplex PCR, the TCRdb table keeps only in-frame clones and is missing some. Of roughly 150,000 clones in the sample, approximately 82% were seen once. What was sequenced was peripheral blood. Receptors were obtained from a woman older than 75 with active or convalescent COVID-19.

CDR3: CASSSTRGGETQYF. CDR3 DNA sequence: TGTGCCAGCAGTTCTACCCGGGGAGGAGAGACCCAGTACTTC. The V gene is TRBV28, the J gene TRBJ2-5, with D possibly TRBD2 on 6 matching bases. CDR1 MDHEN and CDR2 SYDVKM come from the germline V gene. Trimming pared 4 bases from V and 4 bases from J, leaving 13 bases between. CDR3 size: 14 residues.

CDR3 sequence: CASSIGLGLAGGRGELFF. The CDR3 nucleotides are TGTGCCAGTAGTATAGGCCTGGGACTAGCGGGAGGCCGCGGGGAGCTGTTTTTT. The chain has TRBV19 and TRBJ2-2; TRBD2 matches at 15 bases. Germline V gene sequence: CDR1 LNHDA, CDR2 SQIVND (reference sequence). The V and J ends lost 1 base and 7 bases, in that order; junction bases with no gene match: 7. The CDR3 runs to 18 residues.